This TCR beta chain came from a study of cytomegalovirus exposure and HLA in healthy donors. Study at large: The approximately 120 validation repertoires matched the approximately 670 first-cohort repertoires in platform, a later analysis reported. Findings and caveats of the study: The tendency of first-cohort TCR clusters to co-occur in the 120 or so validation repertoires was identified by a subsequent analysis.

Sequencing used immunoSEQ multiplex PCR; TCRdb keeps in-frame clones, though not all of them. The table shows 150,000 or so clones, with roughly 89% occurring only once. Germline lookup yields CDR1 SGHTA and CDR2 FQGNSA. Trimming removed 1 base from V and 10 bases from J; junction bases left unmatched: 9. CDR3 size: 14 residues. For this clone: Its antigen remains unidentified.

This clonotype was obtained from a woman under 30 in good health and CMV-seropositive. J is TRBJ1-1 and V is TRBV7-2; 7 nucleotides line up with TRBD1. Source material: PBMCs. The CDR3 region has the DNA TGTGCCAGCAGCTTAGTGGAGGGGACAGCTGGAGCTTTCTTT. It specifies CASSLVEGTAGAFF.